A selection of T cell receptor beta chains follows, all from one sample in a study of human T cells and chemical hapten exposure. TCRdb passed the RACE reads through MiXCR, listing each CDR3 protein once. The data hold 300,000 to 450,000 distinct CDR3 sequences, with roughly 4.6% observed a single time. The sample consisted of whole blood, taken in connection with sensitization to the hapten diphenylcyclopropenone (DPC). The receptors here all came from a woman between 50 and 59 years old with alopecia areata. Some clones in this sample may be carry-over from other donors' samples. CDR3s include the opening cysteine and the closing phenylalanine or tryptophan. Fields, in order: clone size, J gene, V gene, D gene, CDR3 DNA, CDR3 protein. The D gene is left open where the match is weak. Expanded clones get a size class; other rows say once, few or many, or leave the size out.

>-|TRBJ1-1|TRBV2|-
TGTGCCAGCAGTGAGGAGTGGATGGGGAACACTGAAGCTTTCTTT
CASSEEWMGNTEAFF
>few|TRBJ2-1|TRBV20-1|-
TGCAGTGTTCATAGGGGATTTACCAATGAGCAGTTCTTC
CSVHRGFTNEQFF
>-|TRBJ1-5|TRBV5-6|-
TGTGCCAGCAGCTCACACAATCAGCCCCAGCATTTT
CASSSHNQPQHF
>few|TRBJ1-2|TRBV5-6|TRBD1
TGTGCCAGCAGCTTGATTGCAGGGGGCGGTATCAATGGCTACACCTTC
CASSLIAGGGINGYTF
>few|TRBJ2-1|TRBV6-2/TRBV6-3|-
TGTGCCAGCAGTTCCTACTTCCTTGAGCAGTTCTTC
CASSSYFLEQFF
>many|TRBJ2-1|TRBV11-3|-
TGTGCCAGCAGCACGGGCATAAATGAGCAGTTCTTC
CASSTGINEQFF
>many|TRBJ1-6|TRBV6-6|TRBD1
TGTGCCAGCAGTTCAACACAGGGGGCGGGCGGGTCACCCCTCCACTTT
CASSSTQGAGGSPLHF
>-|TRBJ2-3|TRBV5-1|TRBD2
TGCGCCAGCAGCTGGGGGACTAGCGGGGTCACAGATACGCAGTATTTT
CASSWGTSGVTDTQYF
>many|TRBJ1-6|TRBV4-1|-
TGCGCCAGCAGCCAACTTAACAGGGTCGATTCACCCCTCCACTTT
CASSQLNRVDSPLHF
>few|TRBJ2-2|TRBV15|TRBD1
TGTGCCACCAGCAGAGATCTCCCCGGGACAGGGGATAGCGGGGAGCTGTTTTTT
CATSRDLPGTGDSGELFF
>many|TRBJ2-5|TRBV7-2|TRBD1
TGTGCCAGCAGCTTAGAAGGGGGCCAGAAGACCCAGTACTTC
CASSLEGGQKTQYF
>many|TRBJ2-3|TRBV7-9|TRBD1
TGTGCCAGTGTGGGCCTGCCGGGACAGGGTTCAGATACGCAGTATTTT
CASVGLPGQGSDTQYF
>-|TRBJ2-7|TRBV10-3|TRBD2
TGTGCCATCAGTGAGTCGGGACTAGCGGCCTCCTACGAGCAGTACTTC
CAISESGLAASYEQYF